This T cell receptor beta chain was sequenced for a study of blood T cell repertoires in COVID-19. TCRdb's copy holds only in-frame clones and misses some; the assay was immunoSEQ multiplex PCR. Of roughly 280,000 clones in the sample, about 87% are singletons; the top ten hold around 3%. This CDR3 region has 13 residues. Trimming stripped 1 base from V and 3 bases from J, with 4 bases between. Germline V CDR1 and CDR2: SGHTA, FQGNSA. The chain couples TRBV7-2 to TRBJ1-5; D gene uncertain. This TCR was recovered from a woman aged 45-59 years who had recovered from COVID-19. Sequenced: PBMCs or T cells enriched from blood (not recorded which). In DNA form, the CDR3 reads TGTGCCAGCAGCTTAGTAAACAATCAGCCCCAGCATTTT. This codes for CASSLVNNQPQHF.